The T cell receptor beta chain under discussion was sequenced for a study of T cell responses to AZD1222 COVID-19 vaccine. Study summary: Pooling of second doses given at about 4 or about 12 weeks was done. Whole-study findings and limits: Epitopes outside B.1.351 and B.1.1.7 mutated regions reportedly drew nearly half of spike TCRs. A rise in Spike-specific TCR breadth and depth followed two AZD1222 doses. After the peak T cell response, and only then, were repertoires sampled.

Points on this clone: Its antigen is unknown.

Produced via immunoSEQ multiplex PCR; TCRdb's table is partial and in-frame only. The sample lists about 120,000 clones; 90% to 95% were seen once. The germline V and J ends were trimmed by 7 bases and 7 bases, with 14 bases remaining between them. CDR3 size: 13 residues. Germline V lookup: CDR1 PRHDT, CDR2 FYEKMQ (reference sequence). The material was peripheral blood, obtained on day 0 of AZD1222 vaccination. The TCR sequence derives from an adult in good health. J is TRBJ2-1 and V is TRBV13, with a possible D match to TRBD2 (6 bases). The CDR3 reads CASTLGGANEQFF. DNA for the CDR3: TGTGCCAGCACCCTAGGCGGGGCGAATGAGCAGTTCTTC.